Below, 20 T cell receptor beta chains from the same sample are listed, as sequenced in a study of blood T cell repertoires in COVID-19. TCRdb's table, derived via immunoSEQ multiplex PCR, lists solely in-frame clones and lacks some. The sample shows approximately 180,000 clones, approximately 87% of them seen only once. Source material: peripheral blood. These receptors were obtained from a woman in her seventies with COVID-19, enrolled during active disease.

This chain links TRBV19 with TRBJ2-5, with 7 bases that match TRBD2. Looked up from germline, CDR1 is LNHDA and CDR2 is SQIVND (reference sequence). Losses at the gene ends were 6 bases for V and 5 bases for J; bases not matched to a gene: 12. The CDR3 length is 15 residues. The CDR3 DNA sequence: TGTGCCAGTAGCCATGGCGGGAGCGTGCGGGAGACCCAGTACTTC. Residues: CASSHGGSVRETQYF.

CDR3 sequence: CASSQWDRAHEQYF. The CDR3 coding sequence is TGTGCCAGCAGCCAATGGGACAGGGCCCACGAGCAGTACTTC. The chain carries TRBV3-1 (or the pseudogene TRBV3-2) and TRBJ2-7, with TRBD1 matching over 9 bases. There are 14 residues in the CDR3. The ends lost 2 bases at V and 5 bases at J; junction bases unmatched: 4. Germline V CDR1 and CDR2: LGHDT, YNNKEL (reference sequence).

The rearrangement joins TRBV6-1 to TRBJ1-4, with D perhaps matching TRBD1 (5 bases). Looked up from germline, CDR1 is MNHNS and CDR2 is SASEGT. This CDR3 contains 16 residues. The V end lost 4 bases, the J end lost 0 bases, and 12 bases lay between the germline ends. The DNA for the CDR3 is TGTGCCAGCAGTGGGGGGGGTAGGGCAACTAATGAAAAACTGTTTTTT. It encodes CASSGGGRATNEKLFF.

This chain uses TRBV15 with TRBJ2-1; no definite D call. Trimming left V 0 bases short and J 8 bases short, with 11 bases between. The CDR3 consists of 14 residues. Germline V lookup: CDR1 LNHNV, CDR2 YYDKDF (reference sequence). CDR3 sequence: CATSRDSYWDEQFF. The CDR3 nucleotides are TGTGCCACCAGCAGAGATAGCTACTGGGATGAGCAGTTCTTC.

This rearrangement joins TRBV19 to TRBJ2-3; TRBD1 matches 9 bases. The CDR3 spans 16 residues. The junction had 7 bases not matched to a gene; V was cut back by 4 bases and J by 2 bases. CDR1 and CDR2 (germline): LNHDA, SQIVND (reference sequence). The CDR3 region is CASSKLRDRATDTQYF. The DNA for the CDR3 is TGTGCCAGTAGTAAACTCCGGGACAGGGCCACAGATACGCAGTATTTT.

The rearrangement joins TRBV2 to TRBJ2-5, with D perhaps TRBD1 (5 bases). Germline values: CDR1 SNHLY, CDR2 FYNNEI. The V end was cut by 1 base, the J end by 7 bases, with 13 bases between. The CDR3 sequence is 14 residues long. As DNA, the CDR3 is TGTGCCAGCAGTGAAGGTGTCAGGGAAGGGACCCAGTACTTC. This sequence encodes CASSEGVREGTQYF.

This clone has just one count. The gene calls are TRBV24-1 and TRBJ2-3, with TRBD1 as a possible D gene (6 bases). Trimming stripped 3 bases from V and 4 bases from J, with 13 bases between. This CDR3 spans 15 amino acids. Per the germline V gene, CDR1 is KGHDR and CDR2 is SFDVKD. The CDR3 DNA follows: TGTGCCACCAGTGATACTGGACAGCTCCCAGATACGCAGTATTTT. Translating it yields CATSDTGQLPDTQYF.

The DNA of the CDR3 is TGTGCCACCGGGCAGAACCAAGAGACCCAGTACTTC. Its translation is CATGQNQETQYF. V usage is TRBV24-1 and J usage is TRBJ2-5, with D unclear. The CDR3 sequence is 12 residues long. Looked up from germline, CDR1 is KGHDR and CDR2 is SFDVKD. Between the trimmed V and J ends, which lost 9 bases and 0 bases, there was a span of 7 bases.

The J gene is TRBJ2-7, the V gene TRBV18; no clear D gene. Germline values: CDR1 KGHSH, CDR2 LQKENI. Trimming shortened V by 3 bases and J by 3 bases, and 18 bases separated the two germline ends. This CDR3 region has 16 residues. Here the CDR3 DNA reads TGTGCCAGCTCACCTAATGATTTCCTGCTAAACTACGAGCAGTACTTC. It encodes CASSPNDFLLNYEQYF. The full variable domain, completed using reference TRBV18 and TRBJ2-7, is NAGVMQNPRHLVRRRGQEARLRCSPMKGHSHVYWYRQLPEEGLKFMVYLQKENIIDESGMPKERFSAEFPKEGPSILRIQQVVRGDSAAYFCASSPNDFLLNYEQYFGPGTRLTVT.

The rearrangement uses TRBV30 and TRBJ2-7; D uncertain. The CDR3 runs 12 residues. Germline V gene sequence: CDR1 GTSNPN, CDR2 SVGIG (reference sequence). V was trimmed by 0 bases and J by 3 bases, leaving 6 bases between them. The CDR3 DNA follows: TGTGCCTGGAGTGTACACGACTACGAGCAGTACTTC. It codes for CAWSVHDYEQYF.

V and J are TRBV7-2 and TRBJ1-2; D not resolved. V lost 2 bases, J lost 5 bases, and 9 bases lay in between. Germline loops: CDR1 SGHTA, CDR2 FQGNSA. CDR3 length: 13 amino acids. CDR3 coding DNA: TGTGCCAGCAGCTTATACCACTCTTATGGCTACACCTTC. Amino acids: CASSLYHSYGYTF. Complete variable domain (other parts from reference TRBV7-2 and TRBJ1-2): GAGVSQSPSNKVTEKGKDVELRCDPISGHTALYWYRQSLGQGLEFLIYFQGNSAPDKSGLPSDRFSAERTGGSVSTLTIQRTQQEDSAVYLCASSLYHSYGYTFGSGTRLTVV.

For the CDR3, the DNA is TGTGCCAGCAGTGGGGAGTCCCGTCCCTCGGATGAGCAGTTCTTC. Protein: CASSGESRPSDEQFF. The chain links TRBV6-4 to TRBJ2-1, with D possibly TRBD2 on 5 matching bases. Germline V CDR1 and CDR2: MRHNA, SNTAGT. V was clipped by 4 bases and J by 8 bases, with 18 bases between them. The CDR3 spans 15 residues.

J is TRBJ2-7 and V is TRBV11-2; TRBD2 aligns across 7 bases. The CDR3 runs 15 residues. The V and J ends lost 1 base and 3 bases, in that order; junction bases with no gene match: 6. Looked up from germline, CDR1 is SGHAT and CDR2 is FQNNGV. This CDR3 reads CASSLVRGRVYEQYF. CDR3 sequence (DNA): TGTGCCAGCAGCTTAGTAAGAGGGAGGGTCTACGAGCAGTACTTC. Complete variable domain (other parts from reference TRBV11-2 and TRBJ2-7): EAGVAQSPRYKIIEKRQSVAFWCNPISGHATLYWYQQILGQGPKLLIQFQNNGVVDDSQLPKDRFSAERLKGVDSTLKIQPAKLEDSAVYLCASSLVRGRVYEQYFGPGTRLTVT.

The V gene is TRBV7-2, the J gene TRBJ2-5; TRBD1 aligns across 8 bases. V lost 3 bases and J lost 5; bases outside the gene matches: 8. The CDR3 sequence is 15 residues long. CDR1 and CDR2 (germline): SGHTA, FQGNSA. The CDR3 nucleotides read TGTGCCAGCAGCTTGAAGCGGACAGGGCGGGAGACCCAGTACTTC. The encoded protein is CASSLKRTGRETQYF. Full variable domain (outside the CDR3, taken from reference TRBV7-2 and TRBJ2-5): GAGVSQSPSNKVTEKGKDVELRCDPISGHTALYWYRQSLGQGLEFLIYFQGNSAPDKSGLPSDRFSAERTGGSVSTLTIQRTQQEDSAVYLCASSLKRTGRETQYFGPGTRLLVL.

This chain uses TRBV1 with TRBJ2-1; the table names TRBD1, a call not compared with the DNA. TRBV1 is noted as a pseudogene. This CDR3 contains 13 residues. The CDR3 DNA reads TGCACCAGCAGCCAAGTCGACAGAAATGAGCAGTTCTTC. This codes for CTSSQVDRNEQFF.

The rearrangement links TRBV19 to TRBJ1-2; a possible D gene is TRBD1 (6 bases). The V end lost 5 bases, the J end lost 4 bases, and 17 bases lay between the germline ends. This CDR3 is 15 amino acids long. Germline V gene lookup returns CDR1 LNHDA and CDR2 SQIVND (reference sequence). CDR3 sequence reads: CASSSRQDTSYGYTF. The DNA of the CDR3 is TGTGCCAGTAGTTCACGACAGGATACGTCCTATGGCTACACCTTC.

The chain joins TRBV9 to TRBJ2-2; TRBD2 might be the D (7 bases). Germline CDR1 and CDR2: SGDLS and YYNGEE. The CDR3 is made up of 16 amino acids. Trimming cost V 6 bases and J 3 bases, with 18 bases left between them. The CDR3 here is CASTRSGGADTGELFF. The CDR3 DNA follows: TGTGCCAGCACCCGGAGTGGGGGGGCTGACACCGGGGAGCTGTTTTTT.

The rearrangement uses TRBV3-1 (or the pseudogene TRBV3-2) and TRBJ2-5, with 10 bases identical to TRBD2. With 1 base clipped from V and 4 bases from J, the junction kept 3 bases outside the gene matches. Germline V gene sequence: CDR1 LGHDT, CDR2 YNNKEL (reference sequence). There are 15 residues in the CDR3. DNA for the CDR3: TGTGCCAGCAGCCAAGTCCTAGCGGGAGCAGAGACCCAGTACTTC. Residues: CASSQVLAGAETQYF.

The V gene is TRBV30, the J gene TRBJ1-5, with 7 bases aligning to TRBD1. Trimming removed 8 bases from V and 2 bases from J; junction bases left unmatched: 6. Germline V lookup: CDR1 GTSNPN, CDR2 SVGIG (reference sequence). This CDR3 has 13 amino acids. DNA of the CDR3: TGTGCCACGGGACAGAGGGGCAATCAGCCCCAGCATTTT. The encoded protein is CATGQRGNQPQHF.

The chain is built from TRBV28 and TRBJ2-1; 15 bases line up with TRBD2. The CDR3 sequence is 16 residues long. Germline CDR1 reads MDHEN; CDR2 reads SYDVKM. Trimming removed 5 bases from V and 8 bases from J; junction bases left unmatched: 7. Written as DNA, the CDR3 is TGTGCCAGCAGTACACGGACTAGCGGGAGGGGATATGAGCAGTTCTTC. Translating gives CASSTRTSGRGYEQFF.